The clone carrying this T cell receptor (beta chain) came up once. Its antigen is currently unknown. Data came from immunoSEQ multiplex PCR; TCRdb stores just in-frame clones and leaves some out. The sample includes 15,000 to 20,000 clones, approximately 80% of them seen just once. The sample is drawn from a study of tumor-infiltrating lymphocytes in localized non-small cell lung cancer. Study-wide results and limits: Immunotypes IM1 and IM2 had similar TCR-derived T-cell fractions. Different pieces of the same tissue were used for each assay.

The clonotype originates from a human donor with non-small cell lung cancer. Specimen: uninvolved lung tissue not adjacent to the tumor.

CDR3 protein: CASSQGRNQGWGYGYTF. The CDR3 coding sequence is TGTGCCAGTAGCCAGGGTCGTAATCAGGGATGGGGCTATGGCTACACCTTC. This chain joins TRBV19 and TRBJ1-2, with a possible D match to TRBD1 (5 bases). The CDR3 length is 17 residues. The germline V gene has CDR1 LNHDA and CDR2 SQIVND (reference sequence). V was clipped by 6 bases and J by 4 bases, with 24 bases between them.